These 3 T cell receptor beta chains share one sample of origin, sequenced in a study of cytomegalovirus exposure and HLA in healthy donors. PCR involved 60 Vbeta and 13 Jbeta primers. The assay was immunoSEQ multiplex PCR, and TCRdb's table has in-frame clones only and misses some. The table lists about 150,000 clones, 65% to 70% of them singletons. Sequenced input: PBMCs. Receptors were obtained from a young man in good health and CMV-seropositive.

The CDR3 nucleotides are TGTGCCAGCAGCAAAAGACAGGGGGCGGACACTGAAGCTTTCTTT. This sequence encodes CASSKRQGADTEAFF. This chain links TRBV14 with TRBJ1-1, with TRBD1 matching 10 bases. This CDR3 region has 15 residues. Germline V CDR1 and CDR2: SGHDN, FVKESK. The V segment lost 5 bases and the J segment 3 bases; nucleotides outside the gene matches: 6. Full variable domain (outside the CDR3, taken from reference TRBV14 and TRBJ1-1): EAGVTQFPSHSVIEKGQTVTLRCDPISGHDNLYWYRRVMGKEIKFLLHFVKESKQDESGMPNNRFLAERTGGTYSTLKVQPAELEDSGVYFCASSKRQGADTEAFFGQGTRLTVV.

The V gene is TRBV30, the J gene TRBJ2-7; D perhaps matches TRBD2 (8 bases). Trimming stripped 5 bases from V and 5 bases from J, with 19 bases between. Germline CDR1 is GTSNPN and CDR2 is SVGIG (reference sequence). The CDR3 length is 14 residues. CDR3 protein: CAWAPRGGLDEQYF. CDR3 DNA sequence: TGTGCCTGGGCCCCCAGGGGGGGACTAGACGAGCAGTACTTC. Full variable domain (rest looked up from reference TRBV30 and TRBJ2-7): SQTIHQWPATLVQPVGSPLSLECTVEGTSNPNLYWYRQAAGRGLQLLFYSVGIGQISSEVPQNLSASRPQDRQFILSSKKLLLSDSGFYLCAWAPRGGLDEQYFGPGTRLTVT.

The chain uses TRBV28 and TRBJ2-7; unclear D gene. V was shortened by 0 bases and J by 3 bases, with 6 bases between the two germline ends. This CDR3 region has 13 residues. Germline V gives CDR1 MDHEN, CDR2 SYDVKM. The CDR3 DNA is TGTGCCAGCAGTTTATGGACGGGCTACGAGCAGTACTTC. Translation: CASSLWTGYEQYF.